This TCR beta chain was identified during a study of blood T cell repertoires in COVID-19. Overall study context: The United States, Italy and Spain provided the acute and convalescent COVID-19 samples. From T cells, B-cell-depleted T cells, or PBMCs came the material, which was cDNA or gDNA.

The CDR3 runs 19 residues. Germline V lookup: CDR1 KGHSH, CDR2 LQKENI. The V gene end was trimmed by 2 bases and the J gene end by 2 bases; junction bases not matched to a gene: 10. The method was immunoSEQ multiplex PCR; TCRdb's version includes in-frame clones alone and lacks a portion of them. This table has 200,000 to 250,000 clones, 88% appearing once. The sequenced material came from PBMCs or T cells enriched from blood (not recorded which). The chain couples TRBV18 to TRBJ2-2, with 11 bases lining up with TRBD1. The sequence was collected from a woman younger than 45 who had been exposed to COVID-19. The CDR3 nucleotides are TGTGCCAGCTCACCAGTCCGGACAGGGGGCCGGTACAACACCGGGGAGCTGTTTTTT. Translating it yields CASSPVRTGGRYNTGELFF.